The TCR beta chain described here comes from a study of beta chain features in type 1 diabetes. Findings and limits, study-wide: People with Type 1 diabetes carried modestly yet significantly shorter TCRB CDR3s in all four CD4+ subsets. In cDNA sequencing, cells with high TCR expression could be over-represented. With patients and controls alike, PCR might favor shorter templates to an equal degree.

CDR3 length: 11 residues. CDR1 SQVTM and CDR2 ANQGSEA come from the germline V gene. V was pared by 4 bases and J by 7 bases, with 11 bases between. cDNA synthesis used the whole RNA isolate, giving expressed TCRB sequences. Some clones are missing from TCRdb's copy, which holds only in-frame ones; the method was immunoSEQ multiplex PCR. This repertoire shows around 160,000 clones, roughly 60% found once; its top ten account for 0.08% to 0.095%. With regard to this clone: As yet, its antigen is unknown.

The receptor comes from a man younger than 40 with type 1 diabetes. Material for sequencing was naive CD4+ T cells from blood. The chain carries TRBV29-1 and TRBJ2-7; perhaps D is TRBD1 or TRBD2 (6 bases each). Here the CDR3 reads CSVVGAGEQYF. The CDR3 nucleotides are TGCAGCGTTGTGGGGGCGGGAGAGCAGTACTTC.